Included here is one T cell receptor (beta chain) sequence, with context. This CDR3 region has 15 residues. V shed 4 bases, J shed 1 base, and the junction held 6 bases outside the gene matches. Germline loops: CDR1 SGHDT, CDR2 YYEEEE. Data came from immunoSEQ multiplex PCR; TCRdb stores just in-frame clones and leaves some out. The top ten clones hold about 4.3% of a sample with just under 60,000 clones, 91% of them seen once. The data were taken from a study of technical replicates of blood from a handful of donors. This chain uses TRBV5-6 with TRBJ2-3, with 7 bases matching TRBD1. The clonotype comes from a human donor in good health. Some clones in this sample may be carry-over from other donors' samples. Sequencing was performed on PBMCs. The CDR3 DNA follows: TGTGCCAGCAGCCGAACAGGGGACCGCACAGATACGCAGTATTTT. It codes for CASSRTGDRTDTQYF. Using reference TRBV5-6 and TRBJ2-3 for the parts outside the CDR3, the full variable domain is DAGVTQSPTHLIKTRGQQVTLRCSPKSGHDTVSWYQQALGQGPQFIFQYYEEEERQRGNFPDRFSGHQFPNYSSELNVNALLLGDSALYLCASSRTGDRTDTQYFGPGTRLTVL.